The 28 T cell receptor beta chains reported below all come from one sample, sequenced in a study of blood T cell repertoires in COVID-19. Some clones are missing from TCRdb's copy, which holds only in-frame ones; the method was immunoSEQ multiplex PCR. Here the sample spans over 95,000 clones, more than 65% being singletons. Sequencing was carried out using peripheral blood. The receptors were sampled from a woman aged 80 or over with active or convalescent COVID-19.

This chain uses TRBV7-9 with TRBJ2-1, with a possible D match to TRBD2 (5 bases). V dropped 0 bases and J dropped 6 bases, with 9 bases sitting between them. The germline gives CDR1 SEHNR, CDR2 FQNEAQ (reference sequence). CDR3 length: 14 residues. The CDR3 loop reads CASSLASGFNEQFF. CDR3 coding DNA: TGTGCCAGCAGCTTAGCCTCGGGATTCAATGAGCAGTTCTTC.

The chain joins TRBV7-6 to TRBJ2-1; the match to TRBD2 covers 7 bases. Germline values: CDR1 SGHVS, CDR2 FNYEAQ. This CDR3 is built from 15 residues. V shed 5 bases, J shed 2 bases, and the junction held 6 bases outside the gene matches. CDR3 nucleotide sequence: TGTGCCAGCAGCCTGTGGGAGGGCGCCTACAATGAGCAGTTCTTC. Translated: CASSLWEGAYNEQFF.

The chain carries TRBV9 and TRBJ1-1, with TRBD1 matching over 7 bases. CDR3 size: 14 residues. Germline CDR1 and CDR2: SGDLS and YYNGEE. V gave up 3 bases and J gave up 11 bases; unmatched junction bases: 13. The CDR3 here is CASSARAWDSTAFF. CDR3 in DNA: TGTGCCAGCAGCGCCCGAGCCTGGGACAGTACTGCTTTCTTT.

The chain uses TRBV6-6 and TRBJ2-7; TRBD1 aligns across 9 bases. J was trimmed by 6 bases and V by 9 bases; bases with no gene match: 12. The CDR3 runs to 14 residues. Germline V lookup: CDR1 MNHNY, CDR2 SVGAGI (reference sequence). This chain's CDR3 is CASNVPGTGIEQYF. The CDR3 nucleotides are TGTGCCAGTAACGTACCGGGGACAGGGATCGAGCAGTACTTC.

The J gene is TRBJ2-3, the V gene TRBV5-1; 11 positions agree with TRBD2. The ends lost 5 bases at V and 0 bases at J; junction bases unmatched: 8. Germline CDR1 is SGHRS and CDR2 is YFSETQ. CDR3 size: 17 residues. The CDR3 is CASSIAGGPKSTDTQYF. The CDR3 nucleotides are TGCGCCAGCAGTATAGCGGGAGGGCCGAAGAGCACAGATACGCAGTATTTT.

The gene calls are TRBV18 and TRBJ2-1; the match to TRBD2 covers 7 bases. The J segment lost 6 bases and the V segment lost 2 bases, leaving 7 bases of the junction unmatched. CDR1 and CDR2 (germline): KGHSH, LQKENI. CDR3 length: 15 amino acids. The CDR3: CASSPEGAGINEQFF. Here the CDR3 DNA reads TGTGCCAGCTCACCAGAGGGAGCGGGAATCAATGAGCAGTTCTTC.

To note about this clone: Compared with germline, one end of the junction differs, possibly owing to a read error. This sequence joins TRBV5-1 and TRBJ2-1; TRBD2 matches at 14 bases. The CDR3 consists of 18 residues. CDR1 and CDR2 from the germline V gene are SGHRS and YFSETQ. CDR3 region: CASSQGLAGGGPYNEQFF. In nucleotides, the CDR3 is TGTGCCAGCAGCCAAGGACTAGCGGGAGGAGGGCCTTACAATGAGCAGTTCTTC.

For this clone: The junction departs from germline at one end; a sequencing error may be responsible. The chain carries TRBV5-1 and TRBJ2-7; 9 bases line up with TRBD2. The CDR3 is 16 residues long. CDR1 and CDR2 from the germline V gene are SGHRS and YFSETQ. CDR3 amino acids: CASSLSQAGGSYEQYF. As DNA, the CDR3 is TGTGCCAGCAGCTTGAGCCAAGCGGGAGGATCCTACGAGCAGTACTTC.

This rearrangement joins TRBV5-1 to TRBJ1-1; D may be TRBD1 (6 bases). With 0 bases removed from V and 6 bases from J, the gap between germline ends came to 9 bases. Germline CDR1 reads SGHRS; CDR2 reads YFSETQ. The CDR3 consists of 13 residues. Here the CDR3 DNA reads TGCGCCAGCAGCTTGGGGGCAGGGGCTGAAGCTTTCTTT. This sequence encodes CASSLGAGAEAFF.

The chain uses TRBV11-2 and TRBJ2-5; a weak D match, TRBD1 (7 bases). The V gene lost 1 base and the J gene lost 5 bases, with 14 bases spanning the gap. Germline V gene lookup returns CDR1 SGHAT and CDR2 FQNNGV. There are 15 residues in the CDR3. As DNA, the CDR3 is TGTGCCAGCAGCTTAGTGGGCAGGGGGGTGGAGACCCAGTACTTC. Amino acids: CASSLVGRGVETQYF. The full variable domain, rest sourced from reference TRBV11-2 and TRBJ2-5, is EAGVAQSPRYKIIEKRQSVAFWCNPISGHATLYWYQQILGQGPKLLIQFQNNGVVDDSQLPKDRFSAERLKGVDSTLKIQPAKLEDSAVYLCASSLVGRGVETQYFGPGTRLLVL.

This CDR3 is CASTGQRGNEKLFF. CDR3 nucleotides: TGTGCCAGCACCGGACAGCGCGGGAATGAAAAACTGTTTTTT. The V gene is TRBV27, the J gene TRBJ1-4, with TRBD1 as a possible D gene (6 bases). CDR3 length equals 14 residues. Germline V gene sequence: CDR1 MNHEY, CDR2 SMNVEV (reference sequence). V lost 7 bases and J lost 5, with 14 bases in between.

The genes are TRBV28 and TRBJ1-6; D perhaps matches TRBD1 (6 bases). The CDR3 has 16 amino acids. V was clipped by 6 bases and J by 4 bases, with 16 bases between them. Looked up from germline, CDR1 is MDHEN and CDR2 is SYDVKM. The CDR3 DNA reads as TGTGCCAGCAGGCTGGGGGGGGCGAGGTATAATTCACCCCTCCACTTT. It translates to CASRLGGARYNSPLHF.

The CDR3 region has the DNA TGTGCCAGCGGTTCGCGGGAGGGAGATACGCAGTATTTT. Its protein is CASGSREGDTQYF. The chain uses TRBV7-3 and TRBJ2-3; 9 nucleotides line up with TRBD2. Germline V gene data show CDR1 as SGHTA and CDR2 as FQGTGA. Trimming at V came to 8 bases and at J to 5 bases, leaving 5 bases not matched to a gene. This CDR3 spans 13 amino acids.

CDR3 coding DNA: TGTGCCAGCAGTCCCCCAACAGGGGGTCTCCAAGAGACCCAGTACTTC. As protein: CASSPPTGGLQETQYF. V usage is TRBV9 and J usage is TRBJ2-5; 8 bases map to TRBD1. This CDR3 is built from 16 residues. The V gene end was trimmed by 5 bases and the J gene end by 1 base; junction bases not matched to a gene: 10. The germline CDR1 and CDR2 sequences are SGDLS and YYNGEE.

The chain couples TRBV3-1 (or the pseudogene TRBV3-2) to TRBJ1-4; TRBD1 aligns across 8 bases. CDR3 length: 14 amino acids. The V and J ends lost 5 bases and 5 bases, in that order; junction bases with no gene match: 4. Germline CDR1 LGHDT, CDR2 YNNKEL (reference sequence). CDR3 amino acids: CASSGQGANEKLFF. DNA for the CDR3: TGTGCCAGCAGCGGGCAGGGGGCGAATGAAAAACTGTTTTTT.

V and J are TRBV14 and TRBJ2-1; 12 bases align to TRBD2. With 4 bases clipped from V and 6 bases from J, the junction kept 4 bases outside the gene matches. CDR3 length equals 15 residues. The germline gives CDR1 SGHDN, CDR2 FVKESK. In DNA, the CDR3 is TGTGCCAGCAGCCTAGGACTAGCGGGGCTCAATGAGCAGTTCTTC. This codes for CASSLGLAGLNEQFF.

V is TRBV12-3 or TRBV12-4 and J is TRBJ2-5; D unclear. V lost 3 bases and J lost 5, with 4 bases in between. The CDR3 extends over 11 amino acids. This CDR3 is CASSLAETQYF. The CDR3 DNA sequence: TGTGCCAGCAGTTTGGCTGAGACCCAGTACTTC.

The chain employs TRBV18 and TRBJ2-2, with D possibly matching TRBD1 (5 bases). Trimming removed 4 bases at V and 0 bases at J, with 18 bases between. Germline V gene data show CDR1 as KGHSH and CDR2 as LQKENI. There are 18 residues in the CDR3. This CDR3 is CASSLHSPGPANTGELFF. The DNA of the CDR3 is TGTGCCAGCTCACTCCATAGCCCAGGGCCGGCGAACACCGGGGAGCTGTTTTTT.

The chain employs TRBV7-3 and TRBJ2-5; D is perhaps TRBD2 (6 bases). Germline V gives CDR1 SGHTA, CDR2 FQGTGA. The CDR3 spans 13 residues. V lost 5 bases and J lost 5, with 12 bases in between. The CDR3, as DNA: TGTGCCAGCAGCGCGCTCGGAGGGGAGACCCAGTACTTC. This codes for CASSALGGETQYF.

The rearrangement links TRBV19 to TRBJ2-4; D possibly corresponds to TRBD1 (6 bases). V lost 2 bases and J 2 bases, leaving 22 bases between the germline ends. CDR1 is LNHDA, CDR2 SQIVND, per germline (reference sequence). The length of the CDR3 is 19 residues. The CDR3 is CASSISAKTGLNTKNIQYF. The CDR3, as DNA: TGTGCCAGTAGTATATCCGCCAAAACAGGGTTGAACACCAAAAACATTCAGTACTTC.

This clone was recorded a few times. V is TRBV19 and J is TRBJ2-4, with 8 bases lining up with TRBD1. The CDR3 runs 16 residues. The junction had 8 bases not matched to a gene; V was cut back by 7 bases and J by 0 bases. Germline V gene lookup returns CDR1 LNHDA and CDR2 SQIVND (reference sequence). The CDR3 DNA is TGTGCCAGTACCATCAGGGGGCAAGGAGCCAAAAACATTCAGTACTTC. Its protein product is CASTIRGQGAKNIQYF.

This clone was recorded a few times. The chain has TRBV10-3 and TRBJ1-4; 7 nucleotides line up with TRBD1. V shed 2 bases and J 3 bases; nucleotides not matched to a gene: 6. CDR3 length: 16 amino acids. Per germline, CDR1 ENHRY and CDR2 SYGVKD. The CDR3 region is CAISEVSGTANEKLFF. The CDR3 nucleotides are TGTGCCATCAGTGAGGTATCCGGGACAGCTAATGAAAAACTGTTTTTT.

V gene TRBV7-8 combines with J gene TRBJ2-1; D is undetermined. Germline-derived CDR1 and CDR2 are SGHVS and FQNEAQ. The CDR3 is made up of 16 amino acids. The V end lost 1 base, the J end lost 4 bases, and 14 bases lay between the germline ends. The CDR3 is CASSLGIQSTYNEQFF. CDR3 bases: TGTGCCAGCAGCTTAGGGATACAGAGCACATACAATGAGCAGTTCTTC.

This chain joins TRBV28 and TRBJ1-3; 8 bases line up with TRBD1. The trim removed 9 bases at V and 5 bases at J, leaving 12 bases unmatched. The CDR3 runs to 15 residues. Per germline, CDR1 MDHEN and CDR2 SYDVKM. Here the CDR3 DNA reads TGTGCCAGTACCTCCGCAGGGGGCAAAAGAAACACCATATATTTT. Protein product: CASTSAGGKRNTIYF.

J is TRBJ2-7 and V is TRBV28; 10 bases map to TRBD2. CDR3 length equals 15 residues. V lost 7 bases to trimming and J lost 1 base; unmatched junction nucleotides: 7. Germline V gene data show CDR1 as MDHEN and CDR2 as SYDVKM. The CDR3 sequence is CASIRAGGLSYEQYF. CDR3 bases: TGTGCCAGCATTAGAGCGGGAGGGCTTTCCTACGAGCAGTACTTC. The full variable domain, rest sourced from reference TRBV28 and TRBJ2-7, is DVKVTQSSRYLVKRTGEKVFLECVQDMDHENMFWYRQDPGLGLRLIYFSYDVKMKEKGDIPEGYSVSREKKERFSLILESASTNQTSMYLCASIRAGGLSYEQYFGPGTRLTVT.

The chain employs TRBV5-4 and TRBJ1-1; the D is unclear. V lost 3 bases, J lost 4 bases, and 16 bases lay in between. Looked up from germline, CDR1 is SGHNT and CDR2 is YYREEE (reference sequence). CDR3 length equals 15 residues. The chain's CDR3 is CASSSETAKSTEAFF. In nucleotides, the CDR3 is TGTGCCAGCAGCTCGGAGACCGCAAAGTCCACTGAAGCTTTCTTT.

Turning to this clone: A junction boundary mismatches the germline segment, possibly from a read error. The genes are TRBV5-1 and TRBJ1-2; weak D call: TRBD1 (5 bases). The CDR3 length is 14 residues. Looked up from germline, CDR1 is SGHRS and CDR2 is YFSETQ. The CDR3 coding sequence is TGTGCCAGCAGGCCCGACCCAAGGGGCTATGGCTACACCTTC. This sequence encodes CASRPDPRGYGYTF.

This clone was seen a handful of times. The genes are TRBV28 and TRBJ2-5, with TRBD1 identical over 7 bases. CDR3 length equals 13 residues. The germline gives CDR1 MDHEN, CDR2 SYDVKM. J was trimmed by 2 bases and V by 6 bases; bases with no gene match: 3. CDR3 region: CASRGTAQETQYF. The CDR3 DNA sequence: TGTGCCAGCAGGGGGACAGCACAAGAGACCCAGTACTTC.